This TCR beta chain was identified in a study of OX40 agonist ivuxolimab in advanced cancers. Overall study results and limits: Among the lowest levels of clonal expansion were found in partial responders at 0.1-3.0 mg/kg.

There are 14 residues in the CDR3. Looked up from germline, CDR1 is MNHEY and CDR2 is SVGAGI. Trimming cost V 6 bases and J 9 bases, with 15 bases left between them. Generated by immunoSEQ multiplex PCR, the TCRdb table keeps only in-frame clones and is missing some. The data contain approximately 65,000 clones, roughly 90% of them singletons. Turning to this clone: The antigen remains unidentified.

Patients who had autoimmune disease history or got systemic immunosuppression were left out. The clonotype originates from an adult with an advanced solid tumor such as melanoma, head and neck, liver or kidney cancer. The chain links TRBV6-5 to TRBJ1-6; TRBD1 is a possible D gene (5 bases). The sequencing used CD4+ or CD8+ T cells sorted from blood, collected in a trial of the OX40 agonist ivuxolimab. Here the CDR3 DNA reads TGTGCCAGCAGGTTCTCGTGGGGGGGTTCACCCCTCCACTTT. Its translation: CASRFSWGGSPLHF.